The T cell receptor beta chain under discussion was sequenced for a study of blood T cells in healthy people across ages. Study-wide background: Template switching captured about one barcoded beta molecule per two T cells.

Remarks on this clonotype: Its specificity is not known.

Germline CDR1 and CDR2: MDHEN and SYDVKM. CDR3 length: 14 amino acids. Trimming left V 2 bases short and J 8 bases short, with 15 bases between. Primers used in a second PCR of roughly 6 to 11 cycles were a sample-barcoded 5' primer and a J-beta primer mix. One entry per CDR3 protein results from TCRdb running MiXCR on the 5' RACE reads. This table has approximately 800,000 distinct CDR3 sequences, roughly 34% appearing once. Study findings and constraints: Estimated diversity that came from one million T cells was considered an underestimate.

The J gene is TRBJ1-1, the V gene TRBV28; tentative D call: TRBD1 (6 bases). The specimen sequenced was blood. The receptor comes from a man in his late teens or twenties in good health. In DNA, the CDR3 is TGTGCCAGCAGTTTAGTCGGCAGGGGCAACGAAGCTTTCTTT. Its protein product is CASSLVGRGNEAFF.